Following are 32 T cell receptor beta chains from one sample sequenced in a study of early T cells in non-severe SARS-CoV-2 infection. MiXCR, run by TCRdb on the 5' RACE reads, gives a single entry per CDR3 protein. The data hold about 60,000 distinct CDR3 sequences, with roughly an eighth observed a single time. Sequences were obtained from whole blood. The receptors derive from an adult who was a healthcare worker with PCR-confirmed SARS-CoV-2 infection or an uninfected control (not recorded which).

This clonotype was found a few times. This chain joins TRBV4-3 and TRBJ2-1, with D uncertain. The V and J ends lost 1 base and 7 bases respectively, with 8 bases between them. The CDR3 has 13 residues. Germline V lookup: CDR1 LGHNA, CDR2 YSLEER. CDR3 sequence reads: CASSQAWVNEQFF. Written as DNA, the CDR3 is TGCGCCAGCAGCCAAGCATGGGTAAATGAGCAGTTCTTC.

This clonotype came up once. The chain recombines TRBV27 with TRBJ1-6; 8 nucleotides agree with TRBD1. V was clipped by 4 bases and J by 10 bases; unmatched bases: 6. The CDR3 is made up of 14 amino acids. CDR1 is MNHEY and CDR2 is SMNVEV in the germline V gene (reference sequence). The CDR3 nucleotides are TGTGCCAGCAGTTCTCAGGGGGCTAGATCACCCCTCCACTTT. Amino acid sequence: CASSSQGARSPLHF.

This clonotype has more than one count but fewer than ten. The V gene is TRBV7-9, the J gene TRBJ2-1; D is tentatively TRBD1 or TRBD2 (5 bases each). V lost 5 bases and J 0 bases, leaving 11 bases between the germline ends. The CDR3 is 15 residues long. CDR1 and CDR2 (germline): SEHNR, FQNEAQ (reference sequence). In nucleotides, the CDR3 is TGTGCCAGCAGCGACCGAGGGGTCTCCTACAATGAGCAGTTCTTC. Protein sequence: CASSDRGVSYNEQFF.

This clonotype turned up a few times. The chain recombines TRBV7-2 with TRBJ1-1; TRBD1 matches 8 bases. J gave up 1 base and V 5 bases, and 6 bases lay outside the gene matches. The CDR3 spans 15 residues. Per germline, CDR1 SGHTA and CDR2 FQGNSA. The CDR3 DNA sequence: TGTGCCAGCAGCCCGAGACAGGGGAGGAACACTGAAGCTTTCTTT. Translating it yields CASSPRQGRNTEAFF.

This clonotype was observed at least ten times. The rearrangement uses TRBV7-3 and TRBJ1-1; 7 positions agree with TRBD1. The CDR3 spans 13 residues. J was trimmed by 1 base and V by 8 bases; bases with no gene match: 4. Germline CDR1 reads SGHTA; CDR2 reads FQGTGA. The CDR3 is CASSTGPNTEAFF. DNA for the CDR3: TGTGCCAGCTCGACAGGGCCGAACACTGAAGCTTTCTTT.

This clonotype has more than one count but fewer than ten. V usage is TRBV2 and J usage is TRBJ1-5, with 9 bases matching TRBD1. The germline gives CDR1 SNHLY, CDR2 FYNNEI. The CDR3 sequence is 15 residues long. V shed 2 bases and J 6 bases; nucleotides not matched to a gene: 5. The CDR3 bases are TGTGCCAGCAGTGAAACAGGGGGCGATAGTCAGCCCCAGCATTTT. Protein: CASSETGGDSQPQHF.

This clonotype has a count of ten or more. The V and J genes are TRBV2 and TRBJ1-2; maybe TRBD1 (5 bases). Germline V gene lookup returns CDR1 SNHLY and CDR2 FYNNEI. V lost 4 bases and J lost 6, with 18 bases in between. The CDR3 runs 15 residues. CDR3 bases: TGTGCCAGCAGTGTTTATGTTGAGGGAGGGGATGGCTACACCTTC. Its protein is CASSVYVEGGDGYTF.

A word on this clonotype: A single base separates this from a much larger clone, so it may be a read error. V usage is TRBV5-8 and J usage is TRBJ2-2; a weak D match, TRBD2 (6 bases). The CDR3 length is 18 residues. CDR1 is SGHTS and CDR2 is YDEGEE in the germline V gene. V lost 2 bases and J 4 bases, leaving 21 bases between the germline ends. CDR3 in amino acids: CASSFLNPLAGVTGELFF. CDR3 DNA: TGTGCCAGCAGCTTCCTCAACCCACTAGCAGGAGTCACCGGGGAGCTGTTTTTT.

This clonotype was counted at least ten times. V gene TRBV20-1 combines with J gene TRBJ2-7; 10 positions agree with TRBD2. This CDR3 comprises 15 residues. Germline V CDR1 and CDR2: DFQATT, SNEGSKA (reference sequence). J lost 3 bases, V lost 6 bases, and 11 bases had no gene match. The CDR3 nucleotides are TGCAGTGCCCCCCTTAGCGGGAGGCCGGACTACGAGCAGTACTTC. Its protein product is CSAPLSGRPDYEQYF.

This clonotype was observed many times. The genes are TRBV19 and TRBJ2-5, with 8 bases lining up with TRBD2. Germline V gene data show CDR1 as LNHDA and CDR2 as SQIVND (reference sequence). The CDR3 has 14 amino acids. J gave up 2 bases and V 8 bases, and 7 bases lay outside the gene matches. The CDR3: CASSTSGAQETQYF. The DNA for the CDR3 is TGTGCCAGTTCCACTAGCGGAGCTCAAGAGACCCAGTACTTC. Using reference TRBV19 and TRBJ2-5 for the parts outside the CDR3, the full variable domain is DGGITQSPKYLFRKEGQNVTLSCEQNLNHDAMYWYRQDPGQGLRLIYYSQIVNDFQKGDIAEGYSVSREKKESFPLTVTSAQKNPTAFYLCASSTSGAQETQYFGPGTRLLVL.

This clonotype was counted many times. The chain couples TRBV18 to TRBJ1-5; possible D gene TRBD1, 5 bases. The CDR3 covers 15 residues. V shed 2 bases and J shed 2 bases, with 10 bases lying between them. From germline, CDR1 is KGHSH and CDR2 LQKENI. CDR3 residues: CASSPVGGRNQPQHF. The CDR3 DNA is TGTGCCAGCTCACCAGTTGGGGGACGCAATCAGCCCCAGCATTTT.

This clonotype was seen a handful of times. The genes are TRBV5-1 and TRBJ1-1; 7 bases map to TRBD1. V was pared by 4 bases and J by 1 base, with 10 bases of the junction left unmatched. Germline V gives CDR1 SGHRS, CDR2 YFSETQ. The CDR3 spans 16 residues. The CDR3 loop reads CASSPEQGTANTEAFF. The CDR3 DNA reads TGCGCCAGCAGCCCGGAACAGGGGACAGCGAACACTGAAGCTTTCTTT.

There are many counts of this clonotype. This chain connects TRBV19 to TRBJ2-5, with 11 bases that match TRBD2. With V trimmed by 10 bases and J by 6 bases, 16 bases remained unmatched. The CDR3 is 16 amino acids. Per the germline V gene, CDR1 is LNHDA and CDR2 is SQIVND (reference sequence). CDR3 bases: TGTGCCACCTCCCGCCTCACTAGCGGGGGTCATCAGACCCAGTACTTC. It specifies CATSRLTSGGHQTQYF.

This clonotype was counted at least ten times. The chain links TRBV7-9 to TRBJ1-2; possibly TRBD1 for D (5 bases). Germline CDR1 and CDR2: SEHNR and FQNEAQ (reference sequence). CDR3 length: 12 residues. V was shortened by 4 bases and J by 8 bases, with 11 bases between the two germline ends. Written as DNA, the CDR3 is TGTGCCAGCAGCTGGTCAGGGTCCGGCTACACCTTC. This translates into CASSWSGSGYTF.

This clonotype was counted only a few times. V and J are TRBV2 and TRBJ2-1; TRBD2 matches at 8 bases. CDR1 and CDR2 from the germline V gene are SNHLY and FYNNEI. CDR3 size: 14 residues. With V trimmed by 6 bases and J by 9 bases, 10 bases remained unmatched. The CDR3 DNA sequence: TGTGCCAGCAGGCTGGACGCCGCGGGAGGTGAGCAGTTCTTC. This translates into CASRLDAAGGEQFF.

This clonotype occurred many times. V and J are TRBV7-2 and TRBJ2-3; TRBD2 matches at 9 bases. Germline V gene data show CDR1 as SGHTA and CDR2 as FQGNSA. V dropped 5 bases and J dropped 3; count of bases not matched to a gene: 9. The CDR3 sequence is 16 residues long. CDR3 in DNA: TGTGCCAGCAGCATAAAGCGGGGGGCGAAGACAGATACGCAGTATTTT. It is translated as CASSIKRGAKTDTQYF. Full variable domain (outside the CDR3, taken from reference TRBV7-2 and TRBJ2-3): GAGVSQSPSNKVTEKGKDVELRCDPISGHTALYWYRQSLGQGLEFLIYFQGNSAPDKSGLPSDRFSAERTGGSVSTLTIQRTQQEDSAVYLCASSIKRGAKTDTQYFGPGTRLTVL.

This clonotype was counted a few times. CDR3 loop: CASSQKRRTSGRVDEQFF. The CDR3 DNA is TGTGCCAGCAGCCAAAAAAGGCGGACTAGCGGGAGGGTCGATGAGCAGTTCTTC. V is TRBV3-1 and J is TRBJ2-1; 15 nucleotides line up with TRBD2. The ends lost 2 bases at V and 8 bases at J; junction bases unmatched: 10. The CDR3 spans 18 residues. Germline CDR1 and CDR2: LGHDT and YNNKEL (reference sequence).

This clonotype was found a few times. The chain is built from TRBV6-5 and TRBJ2-7, with TRBD1 as a possible D gene (5 bases). Germline loops: CDR1 MNHEY, CDR2 SVGAGI. V lost 6 bases to trimming and J lost 6 bases, with 12 bases between them. The CDR3 covers 12 residues. The CDR3 DNA is TGTGCCAGCAGGAACCAGGGTCGCGAGCAGTACTTC. This codes for CASRNQGREQYF.

The chain employs TRBV10-3 and TRBJ2-1; 7 bases match TRBD2. Trimming cost V 3 bases and J 12 bases; bases outside gene matches: 14. This CDR3 has 15 residues. Germline V CDR1 and CDR2: ENHRY, SYGVKD. In nucleotides, the CDR3 is TGTGCCATCAGTGAACGGGAGGTAGAATATTGGGGGCAGTTCTTC. It yields the protein CAISEREVEYWGQFF.

Turning to this clonotype: This could be a read error, since a much larger clone is one nucleotide away. This sequence joins TRBV6-1 and TRBJ1-2; TRBD1 is a possible D gene (5 bases). The CDR3 totals 14 residues. CDR1 is MNHNS, CDR2 SASEGT, per germline. The ends were cut back, 0 bases at V and 4 bases at J, with 9 bases in the middle. This chain's CDR3 is CASSEAKGTYGYTF. The CDR3 DNA reads TGTGCCAGCAGTGAAGCAAAGGGGACCTATGGCTACACCTTC.

This clonotype was detected a few times. The chain has TRBV18 and TRBJ1-1; TRBD1 agrees at 8 bases. The CDR3 length is 15 residues. The junction had 4 bases not matched to a gene; V was cut back by 0 bases and J by 4 bases. CDR1 is KGHSH and CDR2 is LQKENI in the germline V gene. In DNA form, the CDR3 reads TGTGCCAGCTCACCACCGGACAGGGCCTCCACTGAAGCTTTCTTT. Encoded protein: CASSPPDRASTEAFF.

A few counts support this clonotype. The rearrangement uses TRBV7-9 and TRBJ1-6, with no clear D. Trimming removed 3 bases from V and 9 bases from J, with 15 bases in between. This CDR3 spans 15 amino acids. Germline V CDR1 and CDR2: SEHNR, FQNEAQ (reference sequence). The CDR3 region has the DNA TGTGCCAGCAGCTTGGGCCCCTGGGCGTCTTCACCCCTCCACTTT. Protein sequence: CASSLGPWASSPLHF. The full variable domain, completed using reference TRBV7-9 and TRBJ1-6, is DTGVSQNPRHKITKRGQNVTFRCDPISEHNRLYWYRQTLGQGPEFLTYFQNEAQLEKSRLLSDRFSAERPKGSFSTLEIQRTEQGDSAMYLCASSLGPWASSPLHFGNGTRLTVT.

This clonotype was picked up many times. The chain joins TRBV28 to TRBJ1-5, with 10 bases matching TRBD1. Germline loops: CDR1 MDHEN, CDR2 SYDVKM. This CDR3 has 15 residues. J lost 2 bases, V lost 3 bases, and 1 base had no gene match. The CDR3: CASSFGTGGNQPQHF. Here the CDR3 DNA reads TGTGCCAGCAGTTTTGGGACAGGGGGCAATCAGCCCCAGCATTTT.

This clonotype was found many times. The rearrangement links TRBV3-1 to TRBJ2-3; weak D call: TRBD2 (6 bases). Per the germline V gene, CDR1 is LGHDT and CDR2 is YNNKEL (reference sequence). The CDR3 contains 13 residues. Trimming cost V 3 bases and J 7 bases, with 11 bases left between them. CDR3 protein: CASSHGRGNTQYF. CDR3 DNA sequence: TGTGCCAGCAGCCATGGGCGGGGAAATACGCAGTATTTT.

The chain couples TRBV14 to TRBJ2-1; tentative D call: TRBD1 (5 bases). Per the germline V gene, CDR1 is SGHDN and CDR2 is FVKESK. The CDR3 sequence is 13 residues long. The V gene lost 4 bases and the J gene lost 5 bases, with 9 bases spanning the gap. This CDR3 is CASSLRTHNEQFF. The CDR3 DNA follows: TGTGCCAGCAGCCTCAGGACACACAATGAGCAGTTCTTC.

This clonotype was counted at least ten times. This chain uses TRBV11-3 with TRBJ2-2, with no clear D. Germline V gene sequence: CDR1 SGHNT, CDR2 YENEEA. This CDR3 contains 13 residues. The V end was cut by 8 bases, the J end by 0 bases, with 7 bases between. The CDR3 loop is CASEYANTGELFF. The CDR3 region has the DNA TGTGCCAGCGAGTACGCGAACACCGGGGAGCTGTTTTTT.

The chain recombines TRBV25-1 with TRBJ1-4; D is perhaps TRBD1 (5 bases). V was cut by 2 bases and J by 10 bases, with 17 bases left in between. The CDR3 has 15 residues. Germline lookup yields CDR1 MGHDK and CDR2 SYGVNS. CDR3 bases: TGTGCCAGCAGTGAAACCGGGTCAGGGACGGGAAAACTGTTTTTT. As protein: CASSETGSGTGKLFF.

This clonotype was detected ten times or more. The chain is built from TRBV5-1 and TRBJ1-5; 8 nucleotides align to TRBD1. Trimming cost V 0 bases and J 1 base; bases outside gene matches: 0. This CDR3 contains 15 residues. From germline, CDR1 is SGHRS and CDR2 YFSETQ. The DNA for the CDR3 is TGCGCCAGCAGCTTGGGACAGGGGAGCAATCAGCCCCAGCATTTT. As protein: CASSLGQGSNQPQHF.

The rearrangement uses TRBV20-1 and TRBJ2-7, with TRBD2 as a possible D gene (6 bases). This CDR3 is built from 13 residues. Trimming took 3 bases from V and 2 from J, leaving 11 bases between them. Germline CDR1 DFQATT, CDR2 SNEGSKA (reference sequence). The CDR3 sequence: CSARKAGPYEQYF. CDR3 sequence (DNA): TGCAGTGCTAGGAAAGCGGGCCCCTACGAGCAGTACTTC.

This clonotype was counted at least ten times. This chain uses TRBV18 with TRBJ2-3; the D gene is possibly TRBD2 (6 bases). Germline CDR1 KGHSH, CDR2 LQKENI. Trimming removed 0 bases from V and 3 bases from J, with 7 bases in between. This CDR3 has 14 amino acids. CDR3 in DNA: TGTGCCAGCTCACCACCCGGGAGTACAGATACGCAGTATTTT. Amino acids: CASSPPGSTDTQYF.

Relative to its sample, this clonotype is medium-sized (0.01 to 0.1%). The rearrangement joins TRBV4-2 to TRBJ2-3; 12 nucleotides agree with TRBD2. The CDR3 consists of 16 residues. With V trimmed by 5 bases and J by 5 bases, 8 bases remained unmatched. Per the germline V gene, CDR1 is LGHNA and CDR2 is YNFKEQ. CDR3 sequence (DNA): TGTGCCAGCAGCTCAAGACTAGCGGGAGAGGTAGATACGCAGTATTTT. This codes for CASSSRLAGEVDTQYF.

The chain employs TRBV11-2 and TRBJ2-7; 9 nucleotides agree with TRBD2. The CDR3 is 16 amino acids. Germline V gives CDR1 SGHAT, CDR2 FQNNGV. V gave up 4 bases and J gave up 6 bases; unmatched junction bases: 13. DNA for the CDR3: TGTGCCAGCAGCTCCCTAGCGGGAAAGGGCAATAGCGAGCAGTACTTC. Its translation: CASSSLAGKGNSEQYF. The full variable domain, in which reference TRBV11-2 and TRBJ2-7 provide the parts outside the CDR3, is EAGVAQSPRYKIIEKRQSVAFWCNPISGHATLYWYQQILGQGPKLLIQFQNNGVVDDSQLPKDRFSAERLKGVDSTLKIQPAKLEDSAVYLCASSSLAGKGNSEQYFGPGTRLTVT.